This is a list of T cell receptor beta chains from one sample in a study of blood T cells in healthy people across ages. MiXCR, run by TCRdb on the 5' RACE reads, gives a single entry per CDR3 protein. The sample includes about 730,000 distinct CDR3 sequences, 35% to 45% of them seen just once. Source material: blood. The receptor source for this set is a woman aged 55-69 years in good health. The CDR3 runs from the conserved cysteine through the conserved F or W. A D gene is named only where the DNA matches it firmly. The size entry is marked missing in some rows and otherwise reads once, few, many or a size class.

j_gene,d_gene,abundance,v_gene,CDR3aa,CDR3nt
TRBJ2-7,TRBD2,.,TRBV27,CASRPSGGTYEQYF,TGTGCCAGCAGGCCTAGCGGGGGAACCTACGAGCAGTACTTC
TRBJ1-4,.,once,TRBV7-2,CASSPSEALNEKLFF,TGTGCCAGCAGCCCTTCCGAGGCGTTAAATGAAAAACTGTTTTTT
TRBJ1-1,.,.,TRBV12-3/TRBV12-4,CASRRTGMNTEAFF,TGTGCCAGCAGGCGTACAGGGATGAACACTGAAGCTTTCTTT
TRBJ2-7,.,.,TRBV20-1,CSASGGRSYEQYF,TGCAGTGCTAGCGGGGGGCGCTCCTACGAGCAGTACTTC
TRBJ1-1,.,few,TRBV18,CASSPSRENEAFF,TGTGCCAGCTCACCCTCCAGGGAAAATGAAGCTTTCTTT
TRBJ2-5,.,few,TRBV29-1,CSVATGLGETQYF,TGCAGCGTTGCGACAGGCCTCGGGGAGACCCAGTACTTC
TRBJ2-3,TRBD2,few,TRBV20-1,CSARDPAGGTDTQYF,TGCAGTGCTAGAGATCCCGCGGGGGGCACAGATACGCAGTATTTT
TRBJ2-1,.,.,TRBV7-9,CASSLVPNEQFF,TGTGCCAGCAGCTTAGTCCCTAATGAGCAGTTCTTC
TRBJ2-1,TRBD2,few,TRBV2,CASPQGTGGKIAGGPVEFF,TGTGCCAGCCCTCAGGGGACAGGAGGGAAGATAGCGGGAGGCCCGGTAGAGTTCTTC
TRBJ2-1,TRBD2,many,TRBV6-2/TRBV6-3,CAGSTSGIGNEQFF,TGTGCCGGGTCGACTAGCGGGATAGGCAATGAGCAGTTCTTC
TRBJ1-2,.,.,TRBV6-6,CASSREGSGYGYTF,TGTGCCAGCAGCCGGGAGGGGTCCGGCTATGGCTACACCTTC
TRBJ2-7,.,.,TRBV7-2,CASSSRVGRGEQYF,TGTGCCAGCAGCTCCCGGGTTGGCAGAGGCGAGCAGTACTTC
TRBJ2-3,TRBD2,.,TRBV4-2,CASSETVGLAAFRNTDTQYF,TGTGCCAGCAGCGAAACAGTGGGACTAGCGGCCTTCAGGAACACAGATACGCAGTATTTT
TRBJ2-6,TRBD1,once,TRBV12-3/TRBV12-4,CAGSDRSGQGGRSGANVLTF,TGTGCCGGCAGTGACCGCTCTGGACAGGGGGGACGCTCTGGGGCCAACGTCCTGACTTTC
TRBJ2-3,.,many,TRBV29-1,CSVRGGLYTVDTQYF,TGCAGCGTGAGGGGCGGGCTATATACTGTCGATACGCAGTATTTT